This TCR beta chain comes out of a study of CD4 and CD8 cells across lung adenocarcinoma regions (dated by TCRdb to between 2017 and 2018). As for the study more broadly: The study compared tumor centers with tumor margins to examine intratumor heterogeneity of the T cell receptor repertoire.

At the junction V is shortened by 1 base and J by 7 bases, with 13 bases in between. The germline V gene (reference sequence) gives CDR1 as MNHEY and CDR2 as SMNVEV. Measured from the cysteine to the phenylalanine, the CDR3 is 14 residues long. The retained sequence is limited to the CDR3, 42 bases, with the frame set at the first base. The donors were patients who had localized lung adenocarcinoma, which is a subtype of non-small cell lung cancer. The centers of localized lung adenocarcinomas were where the samples came from. For TCR repertoire analysis, CD4+ T cells taken from tumor tissue were profiled apart from CD8+ T cells. Libraries were constructed by PCR. For sequencing, a HiSeq X Ten was employed. TCRdb passed the public sequencing reads through fastp at Q25 and MiXCR, retaining productive beta sequences. Records with the same CDR3 protein are collapsed into one entry carrying the most frequent genes and DNA. This sample gives 20,000 to 25,000 distinct CDR3 sequences in total; 40% to 65% of them show up just once. Of the sample, about 22% is held by the ten largest clones.

This clonotype was picked up many times. Its antigen is unknown. There are no base qualities to consult, and no much larger clone falls within one base. Sample: CD4+ T cells from the center of a lung tumor. What this sample's cell subset or site label stands for: tumor center region. The chain was built from TRBV27 and TRBJ1-1; the D gene identity is not certain. The origin of this receptor is a male donor with lung adenocarcinoma. The CD4 and CD8 labels of this study may be unreliable. This receptor carries the CDR3 CASSLYGPISEAFF. The DNA sequence follows: TGTGCCAGCAGTTTATACGGACCCATAAGTGAAGCTTTCTTT.